Included here is one T cell receptor beta chain sequence, with context. Its antigen remains unidentified. TCRdb reprocessed the 5' RACE reads and reports one entry per CDR3 protein, with no DNA. Recorded here are roughly 180,000 distinct CDR3 sequences; the top ten clones represent less than 20%. The data are from a study of T cells expressing NK-cell markers. Overall study: Sorted T-cell subsets CD3+CD56+NKG2C+, CD3+CD56+NKG2C- and CD3+CD56-NKG2C+ were TCR beta-sequenced. Broader study findings: HCMV specificity of expanded NKG2C+ T cell clones remained unclear.

This receptor was obtained from a woman aged 18 to 75 in good health. The sample comprised blood T cells: a sorted CD56 or NKG2C T cell subset, CD4+ or CD8+ T cells, or bulk PBMC T cells (not recorded which).

The CDR3 spells CASSLARTGADTQYF. The chain has TRBV11-3 and TRBJ2-3; the TCRdb call, TRBD1, lacks DNA for checking. Per the germline V gene, CDR1 is SGHNT and CDR2 is YENEEA. The CDR3 runs to 15 residues.